What follows is one T cell receptor beta chain and its context. The CDR3 spans 15 residues. Trimming left V 2 bases short and J 7 bases short, with 16 bases between. Germline CDR1 reads SGDLS; CDR2 reads YYNGEE. These data are taken from a study of blood T cell repertoires in COVID-19. About the study: The United States, Italy and Spain were the sources of the acute and convalescent COVID-19 samples. The cDNA or gDNA used as material had been derived from T cells, B-cell-depleted T cells, or PBMCs.

Per the study methods: Nucleated cell counts were estimated from reference gene primer amplification. The method was immunoSEQ multiplex PCR; TCRdb's version includes in-frame clones alone and lacks a portion of them. For V, J and clone size, that table is used; D and trimming come from the DNA. The data contain about 59,000 clones, about 70% of them singletons. The TCR sequence derives from a woman in her seventies with acute or convalescent COVID-19. The gene calls are TRBV9 and TRBJ1-5; tentatively, D is TRBD1 (5 bases). Sequences were obtained from peripheral blood. CDR3: CASSVDGGGGQPQHF. CDR3 bases: TGTGCCAGCAGCGTCGACGGTGGGGGGGGACAGCCCCAGCATTTT.